These 21 T cell receptor beta chains originate from one sample sequenced in a study of T cell repertoires in cytomegalovirus infection. TCRdb re-called the reads with MiXCR, one entry per CDR3 protein. The profile covers about 530,000 distinct CDR3 sequences, with 26% appearing a single time and approximately 13% taken by the ten largest. Sequencing was carried out using PBMCs. The origin of the receptors is a human donor in good health (CMV status not recorded). Some clones in this sample may be carry-over from other donors' samples.

This clonotype was seen only once. The chain joins TRBV2 to TRBJ1-3; D is possibly TRBD1 (6 bases). Germline loops: CDR1 SNHLY, CDR2 FYNNEI. Trimming shortened V by 8 bases and J by 2 bases, and 16 bases separated the two germline ends. The CDR3 has 15 amino acids. CDR3 bases: TGTGCCAGCGCCCGGGGGGCGGTGACTGGAAACACCATATATTTT. This gives the protein CASARGAVTGNTIYF.

This clonotype was observed a single time. The V call is TRBV30, the J call TRBJ2-1, with 9 nucleotides matching TRBD2. The V segment lost 3 bases and the J segment 12 bases; nucleotides outside the gene matches: 3. This CDR3 contains 11 residues. In germline, CDR1 is GTSNPN, CDR2 SVGIG (reference sequence). Written as DNA, the CDR3 is TGTGCCTGGAGCCTAGCGGGAAGGCAGTTCTTC. This encodes CAWSLAGRQFF. The full variable domain, in which reference TRBV30 and TRBJ2-1 provide the parts outside the CDR3, is SQTIHQWPATLVQPVGSPLSLECTVEGTSNPNLYWYRQAAGRGLQLLFYSVGIGQISSEVPQNLSASRPQDRQFILSSKKLLLSDSGFYLCAWSLAGRQFFGPGTRLTVL.

This clonotype was seen many times. The V and J genes are TRBV7-6 and TRBJ2-2, with 10 bases aligning to TRBD2. Per the germline V gene, CDR1 is SGHVS and CDR2 is FNYEAQ. Germline trimming cut 5 bases from V and 7 bases from J; bases unmatched to any gene: 7. The CDR3 has 15 residues. The CDR3 DNA follows: TGTGCCAGCAGCCGGAGCGGGAGGGCCGTCGGGGAGCTGTTTTTT. It translates to CASSRSGRAVGELFF.

This clonotype turned up a few times. The J gene is TRBJ2-5, the V gene TRBV2; 11 bases fit TRBD2. The CDR3 has 14 residues. Germline CDR1 SNHLY, CDR2 FYNNEI. J lost 6 bases, V lost 7 bases, and 7 bases had no gene match. CDR3 loop: CASKLAGATKTQYF. The CDR3 bases are TGTGCCAGCAAACTAGCGGGAGCTACAAAGACCCAGTACTTC.

This clonotype was seen a few times. The chain joins TRBV10-3 to TRBJ1-2; tentatively, D is TRBD1 (5 bases). Germline lookup yields CDR1 ENHRY and CDR2 SYGVKD. The V end lost 0 bases, the J end lost 6 bases, and 14 bases lay between the germline ends. This CDR3 has 15 residues. CDR3: CAISESSAGRHGYTF. In nucleotides, the CDR3 is TGTGCCATCAGTGAGTCTTCGGCAGGGAGGCATGGCTACACCTTC.

The chain couples TRBV12-3 or TRBV12-4 to TRBJ2-1, with 9 bases identical to TRBD2. The CDR3 has 18 amino acids. The trim removed 1 base at V and 3 bases at J, leaving 10 bases unmatched. The CDR3, as DNA: TGTGCCAGCAGTTTAGGGTCTGGAGCGGGAGGTTTCTACAATGAGCAGTTCTTC. Translation: CASSLGSGAGGFYNEQFF.

This rearrangement joins TRBV19 to TRBJ1-2; a possible D gene is TRBD1 (5 bases). V lost 2 bases and J 8 bases, leaving 12 bases between the germline ends. Germline V gene sequence: CDR1 LNHDA, CDR2 SQIVND (reference sequence). The CDR3 is made up of 13 amino acids. The CDR3 loop reads CASSILGVLGYTF. In DNA form, the CDR3 reads TGTGCCAGTAGTATATTGGGGGTCCTAGGCTACACCTTC.

The rearrangement joins TRBV28 to TRBJ2-4; D could derive from TRBD1 or TRBD2 (5 bases each). The germline CDR1 and CDR2 sequences are MDHEN and SYDVKM. Trimming cost V 3 bases and J 15 bases, with 18 bases left between them. The CDR3 extends over 13 amino acids. CDR3 region: CASSFAGSAEGYF. CDR3 DNA: TGTGCCAGCAGTTTCGCAGGGAGCGCCGAAGGGTACTTC. Based on the CDR3 plus reference TRBV28 and TRBJ2-4, the full variable domain is DVKVTQSSRYLVKRTGEKVFLECVQDMDHENMFWYRQDPGLGLRLIYFSYDVKMKEKGDIPEGYSVSREKKERFSLILESASTNQTSMYLCASSFAGSAEGYFGAGTRLSVL.

This clonotype was detected many times. The chain combines TRBV7-6 with TRBJ1-5; D gene uncertain. With 5 bases removed from V and 4 bases from J, the gap between germline ends came to 9 bases. The CDR3 runs to 13 residues. Germline V CDR1 and CDR2: SGHVS, FNYEAQ. CDR3 protein: CASSPGRNQPQHF. The CDR3 nucleotides are TGTGCCAGCAGCCCCGGTCGGAATCAGCCCCAGCATTTT.

This clonotype occurred once. The chain links TRBV13 to TRBJ1-1, with TRBD1 identical over 8 bases. This CDR3 spans 15 amino acids. Trimming cost V 5 bases and J 8 bases; bases outside gene matches: 13. Germline V gene data show CDR1 as PRHDT and CDR2 as FYEKMQ (reference sequence). CDR3 sequence reads: CASSDRTGQLQEAFF. Written as DNA, the CDR3 is TGTGCCAGCAGCGATAGGACAGGGCAACTCCAAGAAGCTTTCTTT.

This CDR3 is CASSESPRDGYTF. The CDR3 coding sequence is TGTGCCAGCAGTGAATCACCCAGAGATGGCTACACCTTC. V and J are TRBV25-1 and TRBJ1-2; D not certain. The germline V gene encodes CDR1 MGHDK and CDR2 SYGVNS. V lost 1 base and J lost 6, with 9 bases in between. This CDR3 contains 13 residues.

The sample holds many counts of this clonotype. V is TRBV7-2 and J is TRBJ2-7; D is unresolved. The CDR3 is made up of 13 amino acids. Germline V gene sequence: CDR1 SGHTA, CDR2 FQGNSA. Trimming took 0 bases from V and 6 from J, leaving 9 bases between them. The CDR3 DNA is TGTGCCAGCAGCTTAGCGCCCGGGTTCGAGCAGTACTTC. As protein: CASSLAPGFEQYF.

This clonotype came up many times. The gene calls are TRBV7-2 and TRBJ2-3; 11 nucleotides line up with TRBD2. The CDR3 runs 15 residues. V trimming: 5 bases; J trimming: 0 bases; junction bases outside the gene matches: 1. The germline V gene encodes CDR1 SGHTA and CDR2 FQGNSA. The CDR3 sequence is CASSPSGGSTDTQYF. CDR3 sequence (DNA): TGTGCCAGCAGCCCTAGCGGGGGGAGCACAGATACGCAGTATTTT.

This clonotype was counted at least ten times. The V call is TRBV7-2, the J call TRBJ2-3, with 8 bases lining up with TRBD2. V dropped 8 bases and J dropped 3; count of bases not matched to a gene: 10. The germline V gene has CDR1 SGHTA and CDR2 FQGNSA. The CDR3 covers 15 residues. CDR3 region: CASRLPGGGTDTQYF. The DNA of the CDR3 is TGTGCCAGCCGTCTCCCGGGAGGGGGGACAGATACGCAGTATTTT.

This clonotype was recorded at least ten times. This chain links TRBV7-2 with TRBJ2-3, with D maybe TRBD1 (6 bases). The V end lost 0 bases, the J end lost 7 bases, and 11 bases lay between the germline ends. Germline-derived CDR1 and CDR2 are SGHTA and FQGNSA. The CDR3 contains 14 residues. As DNA, the CDR3 is TGTGCCAGCAGCTTAGCGAGTACAGGGTATACGCAGTATTTT. Amino acids: CASSLASTGYTQYF.

The chain recombines TRBV12-3 or TRBV12-4 with TRBJ2-1; maybe TRBD2 (5 bases). This CDR3 is 13 amino acids long. V lost 8 bases to trimming and J lost 6 bases, with 14 bases between them. DNA of the CDR3: TGTGCCAGCGGAGGCCGGGCCGCCAATGAGCAGTTCTTC. This encodes CASGGRAANEQFF.

The chain is built from TRBV6-2 or TRBV6-3 and TRBJ1-2; 12 bases are shared with TRBD1. This CDR3 is 12 amino acids long. The V gene's germline CDR1 is MNHEY and CDR2 SVGEGT. V was pared by 8 bases and J by 7 bases, with 2 bases of the junction left unmatched. CDR3 sequence: CASGTGGVGYTF. For the CDR3, the DNA is TGTGCCAGCGGGACAGGGGGCGTTGGCTACACCTTC.

This clonotype was counted ten times or more. The V call is TRBV7-2, the J call TRBJ2-2; D is unclear. The CDR3 contains 15 residues. CDR1 SGHTA and CDR2 FQGNSA come from the germline V gene. V lost 1 base, J lost 4 bases, and 10 bases lay in between. Written as DNA, the CDR3 is TGTGCCAGCAGCTTAGATAGATCCAGCACCGGGGAGCTGTTTTTT. Translated, it gives CASSLDRSSTGELFF.

This clonotype was counted ten times or more. The chain carries TRBV7-2 and TRBJ1-4, with TRBD1 matching over 8 bases. The J segment lost 7 bases and the V segment lost 5 bases, leaving 9 bases of the junction unmatched. The CDR3 length is 15 residues. Germline V gene data show CDR1 as SGHTA and CDR2 as FQGNSA. CDR3 region: CASSQRTGLGEKLFF. CDR3 DNA sequence: TGTGCCAGCAGCCAAAGGACAGGGTTGGGTGAAAAACTGTTTTTT.

This clonotype was counted a few times. This chain joins TRBV7-9 and TRBJ2-1, with a tentative D call TRBD2 (5 bases). This CDR3 is 16 amino acids long. CDR1 is SEHNR and CDR2 is FQNEAQ in the germline V gene (reference sequence). V lost 4 bases and J lost 6, with 19 bases in between. Here the CDR3 DNA reads TGTGCCAGCAGCTCCTTTGGGAGCGGCACCCCCAATGAGCAGTTCTTC. Protein sequence: CASSSFGSGTPNEQFF.

This clonotype was seen a handful of times. The rearrangement links TRBV19 to TRBJ2-1; D not certain. The CDR3 consists of 15 residues. V dropped 4 bases and J dropped 4 bases, with 14 bases sitting between them. Germline V lookup: CDR1 LNHDA, CDR2 SQIVND (reference sequence). The CDR3 spells CASSTHRVQYNEQFF. The CDR3 region has the DNA TGTGCCAGTAGTACCCATCGAGTCCAATACAATGAGCAGTTCTTC.